Listed here are 17 T cell receptor beta chains from one sample, sequenced in a study of cytomegalovirus exposure and HLA in healthy donors. The PCR employed 60 Vbeta primers together with 13 Jbeta primers. This table comes from immunoSEQ multiplex PCR, and its TCRdb copy is limited to in-frame clones, with some not included. The table shows over 250,000 clones, with roughly 70% occurring only once. Specimen: PBMCs. These receptors all stem from a female donor in good health and CMV-seronegative.

The chain employs TRBV5-1 and TRBJ1-3, with 7 bases identical to TRBD1. Germline V gene lookup returns CDR1 SGHRS and CDR2 YFSETQ. V lost 3 bases, J lost 1 base, and 1 base stayed unmatched. The CDR3 extends over 14 amino acids. CDR3 in DNA: TGCGCCAGCAGCTGGGGACAGTCTGGAAACACCATATATTTT. Encoded protein: CASSWGQSGNTIYF. Full variable domain (missing parts from reference TRBV5-1 and TRBJ1-3): KAGVTQTPRYLIKTRGQQVTLSCSPISGHRSVSWYQQTPGQGLQFLFEYFSETQRNKGNFPGRFSGRQFSNSRSEMNVSTLELGDSALYLCASSWGQSGNTIYFGEGSWLTVV.

The J gene is TRBJ1-2, the V gene TRBV28; no clear D. V was pared by 4 bases and J by 5 bases, with 11 bases between. The CDR3 covers 13 residues. Germline CDR1 and CDR2: MDHEN and SYDVKM. CDR3 coding DNA: TGTGCCAGCAGTTCGGACTGGAGGTATGGCTACACCTTC. It yields the protein CASSSDWRYGYTF.

This chain uses TRBV10-1 with TRBJ2-1; D is possibly TRBD2 (6 bases). Germline V gene data show CDR1 as WNHNN and CDR2 as SYGVQD (reference sequence). V gave up 0 bases and J gave up 15 bases, with 15 bases separating them. This CDR3 is 13 amino acids long. DNA for the CDR3: TGCGCCAGCAGTGAGTCGAGTGCGGGGCCCCGGTTCTTC. Translation gives CASSESSAGPRFF.

The chain joins TRBV4-1 to TRBJ1-5, with 7 bases lining up with TRBD1. The CDR3 covers 14 residues. Trimming cost V 5 bases and J 2 bases; bases outside gene matches: 3. Germline V gene lookup returns CDR1 MGHRA and CDR2 YSYEKL. The CDR3 DNA sequence: TGCGCCAGCAGCTTAGGACAGGGCAATCAGCCCCAGCATTTT. This codes for CASSLGQGNQPQHF.

This clone turned up a few times. The chain joins TRBV5-1 to TRBJ1-5; no clear D. Trimming shortened V by 0 bases and J by 1 base, and 8 bases separated the two germline ends. CDR3 length equals 15 residues. Germline lookup yields CDR1 SGHRS and CDR2 YFSETQ. The CDR3 region has the DNA TGCGCCAGCAGCTTGGACCTCGGGAGCAATCAGCCCCAGCATTTT. It codes for CASSLDLGSNQPQHF.

The chain uses TRBV5-1 and TRBJ1-1, with D possibly matching TRBD1 (5 bases). The germline gives CDR1 SGHRS, CDR2 YFSETQ. The V and J ends lost 4 bases and 5 bases respectively, with 18 bases between them. The CDR3 is 15 residues long. The CDR3 loop reads CASSAGPSGKTEAFF. Written as DNA, the CDR3 is TGCGCCAGCAGCGCGGGACCCTCGGGGAAAACTGAAGCTTTCTTT.

The chain combines TRBV28 with TRBJ2-2, with 14 bases lining up with TRBD2. Germline CDR1 and CDR2: MDHEN and SYDVKM. CDR3 size: 16 residues. With V trimmed by 2 bases and J by 7 bases, 3 bases remained unmatched. DNA for the CDR3: TGTGCCAGCAGTTTAGGGACTAGCGGGAGACTCGGGGAGCTGTTTTTT. Protein: CASSLGTSGRLGELFF.

The rearrangement links TRBV11-3 to TRBJ1-1; D call uncertain. The V end lost 2 bases, the J end lost 7 bases, and 5 bases lay between the germline ends. CDR3 size: 11 residues. The germline V gene encodes CDR1 SGHNT and CDR2 YENEEA. The CDR3 DNA follows: TGTGCCAGCAGCTTATTAGATGAAGCTTTCTTT. Its translation: CASSLLDEAFF.

The chain links TRBV27 to TRBJ2-7; 7 bases map to TRBD1. Trimming took 0 bases from V and 0 from J; bases not matched to a gene: 5. The CDR3 is made up of 16 amino acids. The germline V gene encodes CDR1 MNHEY and CDR2 SMNVEV (reference sequence). As DNA, the CDR3 is TGTGCCAGCAGTTTATCAGGGACAGACTTCTCCTACGAGCAGTACTTC. Its protein is CASSLSGTDFSYEQYF.

DNA of the CDR3: TGCGCCAGCAGCTTGGCGGGATTCGAAAAACTGTTTTTT. Its protein product is CASSLAGFEKLFF. The chain employs TRBV5-1 and TRBJ1-4, with D unclear. Trimming pared 0 bases from V and 8 bases from J, leaving 8 bases between. Germline CDR1 and CDR2: SGHRS and YFSETQ. The CDR3 consists of 13 residues.

The V gene is TRBV16, the J gene TRBJ2-1, with 9 nucleotides matching TRBD1. From germline, CDR1 is KGHSY and CDR2 FQNENV. Trimming at V came to 2 bases and at J to 7 bases, leaving 6 bases not matched to a gene. This CDR3 is 15 amino acids long. The DNA for the CDR3 is TGTGCCAGCAGCCAAGTTGGGACAGGGTGGAATGAGCAGTTCTTC. Translated, it gives CASSQVGTGWNEQFF. Looking up the rest from reference TRBV16 and TRBJ2-1 gives the full variable domain: GEEVAQTPKHLVRGEGQKAKLYCAPIKGHSYVFWYQQVLKNEFKFLISFQNENVFDETGMPKERFSAKCLPNSPCSLEIQATKLEDSAVYFCASSQVGTGWNEQFFGPGTRLTVL.

The chain employs TRBV5-1 and TRBJ2-7; 8 positions match TRBD2. The germline V gene encodes CDR1 SGHRS and CDR2 YFSETQ. V shed 0 bases, J shed 2 bases, and the junction held 4 bases outside the gene matches. This CDR3 has 15 amino acids. CDR3 bases: TGCGCCAGCAGCTTGGACGGGAGGGCCACCTACGAGCAGTACTTC. It yields the protein CASSLDGRATYEQYF.

V is TRBV5-6 and J is TRBJ2-1; 7 bases map to TRBD1. CDR3 length: 14 amino acids. The ends lost 2 bases at V and 1 base at J; junction bases unmatched: 0. Germline V gives CDR1 SGHDT, CDR2 YYEEEE. The CDR3 DNA reads as TGTGCCAGCAGCTTACAGGGGTCCTACAATGAGCAGTTCTTC. It yields the protein CASSLQGSYNEQFF. The variable domain in full, with the rest retrieved from reference TRBV5-6 and TRBJ2-1, is DAGVTQSPTHLIKTRGQQVTLRCSPKSGHDTVSWYQQALGQGPQFIFQYYEEEERQRGNFPDRFSGHQFPNYSSELNVNALLLGDSALYLCASSLQGSYNEQFFGPGTRLTVL.

Note on this clone: Within the sample, other DNA sequences also encode this same CDR3. The V and J genes are TRBV5-1 and TRBJ2-7, with 14 bases fitting TRBD2. The germline V gene has CDR1 SGHRS and CDR2 YFSETQ. The CDR3 consists of 15 residues. J was trimmed by 4 bases and V by 0 bases; bases with no gene match: 0. The CDR3 reads CASSLGLAGGYEQYF. CDR3 nucleotide sequence: TGCGCCAGCAGCTTGGGACTAGCGGGAGGGTACGAGCAGTACTTC. Complete variable domain (other parts from reference TRBV5-1 and TRBJ2-7): KAGVTQTPRYLIKTRGQQVTLSCSPISGHRSVSWYQQTPGQGLQFLFEYFSETQRNKGNFPGRFSGRQFSNSRSEMNVSTLELGDSALYLCASSLGLAGGYEQYFGPGTRLTVT.

The V call is TRBV6-1, the J call TRBJ2-5; D gene unclear. With 4 bases removed from V and 5 bases from J, the gap between germline ends came to 8 bases. This CDR3 spans 12 amino acids. The germline gives CDR1 MNHNS, CDR2 SASEGT. DNA of the CDR3: TGTGCCAGCAGTGTGACATCGGAGACCCAGTACTTC. It yields the protein CASSVTSETQYF.

Here the CDR3 DNA reads TGTGCCAGCAGCTTTAGTGGGGCTAGGGAAAAACTGTTTTTT. As protein: CASSFSGAREKLFF. This chain joins TRBV7-8 and TRBJ1-4; D is possibly TRBD1 (5 bases). Trimming pared 3 bases from V and 8 bases from J, leaving 13 bases between. The CDR3 loop spans 14 amino acids. CDR1 and CDR2 (germline): SGHVS, FQNEAQ.

This CDR3 reads CASSLAGTGLAKNIQYF. The CDR3 bases are TGTGCCAGCAGCTTAGCTGGAACAGGGTTAGCCAAAAACATTCAGTACTTC. This chain connects TRBV7-2 to TRBJ2-4; TRBD1 is a possible D gene (6 bases). The germline gives CDR1 SGHTA, CDR2 FQGNSA. The CDR3 loop spans 17 amino acids. V was shortened by 0 bases and J by 0 bases, with 12 bases between the two germline ends.